A selection of T cell receptor beta chains follows, all from one sample in a study of OX40 agonist ivuxolimab in advanced cancers. Clones were read by immunoSEQ multiplex PCR, and TCRdb kept only the in-frame ones, dropping some. The data hold tens of thousands of clones, with about 91% observed a single time. Sequencing was performed on CD4+ or CD8+ T cells sorted from blood, taken in a trial of the OX40 agonist ivuxolimab. Receptors originate from an adult with an advanced solid tumor such as melanoma, head and neck, liver or kidney cancer. CDR3s include the opening cysteine and the closing phenylalanine or tryptophan. D genes are given only for firm matches. Expanded clones are given a class, and other clones once, few, many or no size at all.

j_call: TRBJ2-3
d_call: TRBD1
v_call: TRBV9
clone_size: NA
cdr3_nt: TGTGCCAGCAGCGCCGGACAGGGGACAGATACGCAGTATTTT
cdr3_aa: CASSAGQGTDTQYF

j_call: TRBJ2-3
d_call: NA
v_call: TRBV6-5
clone_size: NA
cdr3_nt: TGTGCCAGCAGTAAGGTCTATAACACAGATACGCAGTATTTT
cdr3_aa: CASSKVYNTDTQYF

j_call: TRBJ1-1
d_call: NA
v_call: TRBV11-2
clone_size: NA
cdr3_nt: TGTGCCAGCAGCCCGGAGCGGGACATTTGGAACACTGAAGCTTTCTTT
cdr3_aa: CASSPERDIWNTEAFF

j_call: TRBJ2-7
d_call: NA
v_call: TRBV7-6
clone_size: once
cdr3_nt: TGTGCCAGCAGCTTACAGGTAGAACACTACGAGCAGTACTTC
cdr3_aa: CASSLQVEHYEQYF

j_call: TRBJ1-1
d_call: NA
v_call: TRBV7-9
clone_size: NA
cdr3_nt: TGTGCCAGCAGCTTAGCCGGAGGGGTGAACACTGAAGCTTTCTTT
cdr3_aa: CASSLAGGVNTEAFF

j_call: TRBJ2-3
d_call: TRBD2
v_call: TRBV9
clone_size: NA
cdr3_nt: TGTGCCAGCAGCGCCTTCGGAACTAGCGGGGGCACAGATACGCAGTATTTT
cdr3_aa: CASSAFGTSGGTDTQYF

j_call: TRBJ1-1
d_call: TRBD1
v_call: TRBV9
clone_size: NA
cdr3_nt: TGTGCCAGCAGCTTAAAGGGACAGCCCGACACTGAAGCTTTCTTT
cdr3_aa: CASSLKGQPDTEAFF

j_call: TRBJ1-1
d_call: NA
v_call: TRBV27
clone_size: NA
cdr3_nt: TGTGCCAGCAGTTTAGGGGGGGCGTGGACTGAAGCTTTCTTT
cdr3_aa: CASSLGGAWTEAFF

j_call: TRBJ2-7
d_call: NA
v_call: TRBV12-5
clone_size: NA
cdr3_nt: TGTGCTAGTGGTTCCTCGGACATATCCTACGAGCAGTACTTC
cdr3_aa: CASGSSDISYEQYF

j_call: TRBJ1-1
d_call: TRBD1
v_call: TRBV2
clone_size: NA
cdr3_nt: TGTGCCAGCAGGGACAGGGAGGGCTTTTATCATCCTGAAGCTTTCTTT
cdr3_aa: CASRDREGFYHPEAFF

j_call: TRBJ2-5
d_call: NA
v_call: TRBV10-3
clone_size: NA
cdr3_nt: TGTGCCATCAGTGAGAATGTAGAGGGAGGAGGAGAGACCCAGTACTTC
cdr3_aa: CAISENVEGGGETQYF

j_call: TRBJ1-1
d_call: NA
v_call: TRBV4-2
clone_size: NA
cdr3_nt: TGTGCCAGCAGCCAAGGGGCGTCGGGAGGCGGAGCTTTCTTT
cdr3_aa: CASSQGASGGGAFF

j_call: TRBJ2-1
d_call: TRBD2
v_call: TRBV19
clone_size: NA
cdr3_nt: TGTGCCAGTAGTTTAGCGGGAACCCACAATGAGCAGTTCTTC
cdr3_aa: CASSLAGTHNEQFF

j_call: TRBJ2-1
d_call: NA
v_call: TRBV27
clone_size: once
cdr3_nt: TGTGCCAGCAGTTGGGGAGGGGGCTATGAGCAGTTCTTC
cdr3_aa: CASSWGGGYEQFF

j_call: TRBJ2-2
d_call: NA
v_call: TRBV6-6
clone_size: NA
cdr3_nt: TGTGCCAGCAGTACAACGAACACCGGGGAGCTGTTTTTT
cdr3_aa: CASSTTNTGELFF

j_call: TRBJ2-7
d_call: TRBD1
v_call: TRBV28
clone_size: once
cdr3_nt: TGTGCCAGCAGTCAGGACAGGAACTGGGCTTACGAGCAGTACTTC
cdr3_aa: CASSQDRNWAYEQYF

j_call: TRBJ2-7
d_call: NA
v_call: TRBV4-2
clone_size: once
cdr3_nt: TGTGCCAGCAGCCAAGAGGGTACAGGGGGACTAGGGGTCGGATACGAGCAGTACTTC
cdr3_aa: CASSQEGTGGLGVGYEQYF

j_call: TRBJ2-7
d_call: NA
v_call: TRBV5-1
clone_size: NA
cdr3_nt: TGCGCCAGCAGCTTGGCGGGGGAGATTTACGAGCAGTACTTC
cdr3_aa: CASSLAGEIYEQYF

j_call: TRBJ1-1
d_call: NA
v_call: TRBV27
clone_size: NA
cdr3_nt: TGTGCCAGCAGTTTATTGGGGAACACTGAAGCTTTCTTT
cdr3_aa: CASSLLGNTEAFF

j_call: TRBJ1-4
d_call: TRBD1
v_call: TRBV27
clone_size: NA
cdr3_nt: TGTGCCAGCAGTTTAAGGACAGGGGCTAATGAAAAACTGTTTTTT
cdr3_aa: CASSLRTGANEKLFF

j_call: TRBJ2-2
d_call: NA
v_call: TRBV27
clone_size: NA
cdr3_nt: TGTGCCAGCAGTTTAAGGGACACCGGGGAGCTGTTTTTT
cdr3_aa: CASSLRDTGELFF

j_call: TRBJ1-2
d_call: NA
v_call: TRBV15
clone_size: NA
cdr3_nt: TGTGCCACCAGCACTGTAAACTCGGTGTATGGCGGCTACACCTTC
cdr3_aa: CATSTVNSVYGGYTF

j_call: TRBJ1-1
d_call: NA
v_call: TRBV27
clone_size: NA
cdr3_nt: TGTGCCAGCAGTCTTCAGGGTAACACTGAAGCTTTCTTT
cdr3_aa: CASSLQGNTEAFF

j_call: TRBJ2-1
d_call: TRBD2
v_call: TRBV7-9
clone_size: NA
cdr3_nt: TGTGCCAGCAGCTTAGGACTAGCGGGGGTCGACCTTCGGGATGAGCAGTTCTTC
cdr3_aa: CASSLGLAGVDLRDEQFF

j_call: TRBJ2-7
d_call: NA
v_call: TRBV6-1
clone_size: once
cdr3_nt: TGTGCCAGCAGTTTTCACGGCTCCTACGAGCAGTACTTC
cdr3_aa: CASSFHGSYEQYF

j_call: TRBJ1-2
d_call: NA
v_call: TRBV9
clone_size: once
cdr3_nt: TGTGCCAGCAGCCCTTCAGGGGTCCCGGGTGGCTACACCTTC
cdr3_aa: CASSPSGVPGGYTF

j_call: TRBJ1-2
d_call: NA
v_call: TRBV7-9
clone_size: NA
cdr3_nt: TGTGCCAGCAGCCGGACAGACTATGGCTACACCTTC
cdr3_aa: CASSRTDYGYTF

j_call: TRBJ1-1
d_call: TRBD1
v_call: TRBV6-1
clone_size: NA
cdr3_nt: TGTGCCAGCAGTGAAGGACAGGGGGCCAACACTGAAGCTTTCTTT
cdr3_aa: CASSEGQGANTEAFF

j_call: TRBJ2-7
d_call: TRBD1
v_call: TRBV29-1
clone_size: NA
cdr3_nt: TGCAGCGTTACGGACAGGTTTTCCTACGAGCAGTACTTC
cdr3_aa: CSVTDRFSYEQYF

j_call: TRBJ2-1
d_call: NA
v_call: TRBV27
clone_size: NA
cdr3_nt: TGTGCCAGCGGCCTGATATCCTACAATGAGCAGTTCTTC
cdr3_aa: CASGLISYNEQFF